In this sample, the clone carrying this T cell receptor (beta chain) turned up once. This specimen belongs to a study of T cell responses to AZD1222 COVID-19 vaccine. TCRdb keeps only in-frame clones here, not all; method: immunoSEQ multiplex PCR. The data contain 70,000 or so clones, less than 85% of them singletons. V lost 5 bases, J lost 2 bases, and 13 bases lay in between. Germline-derived CDR1 and CDR2 are LNHDA and SQIVND (reference sequence). The CDR3 length is 14 residues. This clonotype was sampled from an adult who received the AZD1222 COVID-19 vaccine. The V gene is TRBV19, the J gene TRBJ2-7; D might be TRBD1 or TRBD2, each matching 6 bases. Here the sequenced sample was peripheral blood, taken 28 days after the second AZD1222 dose. The CDR3 nucleotides are TGTGCCAGTAGTGGGGGGCCCAGCCCCTACGAGCAGTACTTC. This encodes CASSGGPSPYEQYF.